This T cell receptor (beta chain) was found in a study of blood T cell repertoires in COVID-19. Whole-study context: Whether acute or convalescent, the COVID-19 samples came from the United States, Italy and Spain.

The repertoire was sequenced with immunoSEQ multiplex PCR; TCRdb's copy has only in-frame clones and lacks some. The table includes fewer than 250,000 clones, about four fifths detected once. The germline CDR1 and CDR2 sequences are MNHEY and SVGEGT. V was clipped by 0 bases and J by 5 bases; unmatched bases: 7. The CDR3 spans 17 residues. This receptor was obtained from an older woman with COVID-19, enrolled during active disease. The source material was peripheral blood. The gene calls are TRBV6-2 or TRBV6-3 and TRBJ2-3; 11 bases are shared with TRBD2. DNA of the CDR3: TGTGCCAGCAGTTACTCGACTATAGCGGGGGGGCGAGATACGCAGTATTTT. This codes for CASSYSTIAGGRDTQYF.